A single sample is the source of the 32 T cell receptor beta chains below, sequenced in a study of blood T cell repertoires in COVID-19. Sequencing used immunoSEQ multiplex PCR; TCRdb keeps in-frame clones, though not all of them. The data show 240,000 or so clones, with approximately 78% seen just once and around 12% held by the top ten. Material: peripheral blood. All receptors come from a woman aged 55-69 years with active or convalescent COVID-19.

This chain uses TRBV11-2 with TRBJ2-1; 8 bases are shared with TRBD1. CDR1 SGHAT and CDR2 FQNNGV come from the germline V gene. The CDR3 is made up of 15 amino acids. Trimming at V came to 4 bases and at J to 1 base, leaving 3 bases not matched to a gene. This CDR3 reads CASSSRTGSYNEQFF. For the CDR3, the DNA is TGTGCCAGCAGCTCAAGGACAGGGTCCTACAATGAGCAGTTCTTC.

The rearrangement joins TRBV7-6 to TRBJ1-4, with D unresolved. V lost 0 bases, J lost 12 bases, and 23 bases lay in between. This CDR3 is 17 amino acids long. Germline V gene sequence: CDR1 SGHVS, CDR2 FNYEAQ. CDR3 in amino acids: CASSLARASTRKFQLFF. The CDR3 nucleotides are TGTGCCAGCAGCTTAGCGCGGGCCTCCACTCGAAAGTTCCAACTGTTTTTT.

The chain employs TRBV5-6 and TRBJ2-2; 11 bases align to TRBD2. Germline CDR1 is SGHDT and CDR2 is YYEEEE. With 4 bases clipped from V and 6 bases from J, the junction kept 8 bases outside the gene matches. This CDR3 comprises 16 residues. CDR3 nucleotide sequence: TGTGCCAGCAGCCTCCGAACTAGCGGGGGCCCCGGGGAGCTGTTTTTT. Amino acids: CASSLRTSGGPGELFF.

CDR3 nucleotide sequence: TGTGCCATCAGTGAAAGGGAAAAGGGGGCAGGCACTGAAGCTTTCTTT. Protein product: CAISEREKGAGTEAFF. The chain recombines TRBV10-3 with TRBJ1-1; 7 nucleotides match TRBD1. Germline-derived CDR1 and CDR2 are ENHRY and SYGVKD. The V segment lost 3 bases and the J segment 4 bases; nucleotides outside the gene matches: 11. The CDR3 spans 16 residues.

This clone was observed a handful of times. The V and J genes are TRBV14 and TRBJ1-2, with a possible D match to TRBD1 (6 bases). Germline V lookup: CDR1 SGHDN, CDR2 FVKESK. Trimming removed 1 base at V and 5 bases at J, with 14 bases between. The CDR3 covers 15 residues. The CDR3 reads CASSQGTSGTYGYTF. CDR3 in DNA: TGTGCCAGCAGCCAAGGCACCTCCGGGACATATGGCTACACCTTC.

This chain links TRBV30 with TRBJ2-3, with 7 bases fitting TRBD2. This CDR3 region has 14 residues. From germline, CDR1 is GTSNPN and CDR2 SVGIG (reference sequence). V dropped 4 bases and J dropped 0; count of bases not matched to a gene: 4. The CDR3 bases are TGTGCCTGGAATATGGGGGGGAGCACAGATACGCAGTATTTT. Protein sequence: CAWNMGGSTDTQYF.

Regarding this clone: Other nucleotide sequences from this sample produce the same CDR3. The chain has TRBV11-3 and TRBJ2-5, with 10 bases aligning to TRBD2. The germline V gene has CDR1 SGHNT and CDR2 YENEEA. The CDR3 loop spans 13 amino acids. V shed 3 bases and J 5 bases; nucleotides not matched to a gene: 0. DNA of the CDR3: TGTGCCAGCAGCTTTAGCGGGGGGGAGACCCAGTACTTC. It specifies CASSFSGGETQYF.

This chain joins TRBV27 and TRBJ1-1; maybe TRBD1 (6 bases). This CDR3 has 11 residues. Germline V gene lookup returns CDR1 MNHEY and CDR2 SMNVEV (reference sequence). Trimming took off 9 bases at V and 8 bases at J, with 13 bases between the two ends. The CDR3 sequence: CAREGGAEAFF. The CDR3 DNA reads TGTGCCAGGGAAGGGGGGGCAGAAGCTTTCTTT.

V gene TRBV13 combines with J gene TRBJ1-2; D perhaps matches TRBD1 (5 bases). The CDR3 has 15 residues. Germline lookup yields CDR1 PRHDT and CDR2 FYEKMQ (reference sequence). The ends were cut back, 2 bases at V and 9 bases at J, with 19 bases in the middle. The CDR3 spells CASSLRGRLSVSYTF. In DNA form, the CDR3 reads TGTGCCAGCAGCTTAAGGGGTCGGCTTTCCGTTAGCTACACCTTC. The full variable domain, rest sourced from reference TRBV13 and TRBJ1-2, is AAGVIQSPRHLIKEKRETATLKCYPIPRHDTVYWYQQGPGQDPQFLISFYEKMQSDKGSIPDRFSAQQFSDYHSELNMSSLELGDSALYFCASSLRGRLSVSYTFGSGTRLTVV.

This clone was picked up a small number of times. The chain couples TRBV19 to TRBJ1-2; a possible D gene is TRBD1 (6 bases). V lost 3 bases to trimming and J lost 4 bases, with 12 bases between them. Germline V CDR1 and CDR2: LNHDA, SQIVND (reference sequence). The CDR3 is 14 amino acids. The CDR3 sequence: CASSILGGAYGYTF. The CDR3 coding sequence is TGTGCCAGTAGTATTCTCGGGGGGGCCTATGGCTACACCTTC.

This clone has only one observation. V is TRBV27 and J is TRBJ2-3; 12 bases align to TRBD2. The CDR3 is made up of 16 amino acids. Unmatched junction bases numbered 6, after V lost 1 base and J lost 7 bases. The germline gives CDR1 MNHEY, CDR2 SMNVEV (reference sequence). DNA of the CDR3: TGTGCCAGCAGTTTATGGGCTAGCGGGGGGGCCTATACGCAGTATTTT. This codes for CASSLWASGGAYTQYF.

The chain links TRBV5-1 to TRBJ1-4, with D tentatively TRBD1 (5 bases). Germline CDR1 SGHRS, CDR2 YFSETQ. V lost 0 bases and J lost 4, with 7 bases in between. CDR3 size: 14 residues. CDR3 DNA: TGCGCCAGCAGCTTGGGACAGCTTAATGAAAAACTGTTTTTT. It yields the protein CASSLGQLNEKLFF.

This clone has at least ten counts. V usage is TRBV6-2 or TRBV6-3 and J usage is TRBJ2-5; D gene unclear. The V gene lost 4 bases and the J gene lost 1 base, with 7 bases spanning the gap. This CDR3 has 13 residues. The V gene's germline CDR1 is MNHEY and CDR2 SVGEGT. The CDR3 spells CASSLNFQETQYF. The CDR3 nucleotides read TGTGCCAGCAGTTTGAACTTCCAAGAGACCCAGTACTTC.

The chain has TRBV3-1 (or the pseudogene TRBV3-2) and TRBJ2-1; unclear D gene. The CDR3 consists of 13 residues. V shed 4 bases and J shed 4 bases, with 8 bases lying between them. Germline V lookup: CDR1 LGHDT, CDR2 YNNKEL (reference sequence). The CDR3 region is CASSRSEYNEQFF. CDR3 bases: TGTGCCAGCAGCCGGAGCGAGTACAATGAGCAGTTCTTC.

At least ten counts were recorded for this clone. J is TRBJ1-3 and V is TRBV5-4; maybe TRBD1 (6 bases). The length of the CDR3 is 15 residues. V lost 4 bases, J lost 4 bases, and 15 bases lay in between. Germline CDR1 reads SGHNT; CDR2 reads YYREEE (reference sequence). The CDR3 here is CASSGGASRGNTIYF. The CDR3 region has the DNA TGTGCCAGCAGCGGGGGGGCAAGCCGCGGAAACACCATATATTTT.

The gene calls are TRBV27 and TRBJ1-2; maybe TRBD1 (6 bases). The CDR3 extends over 14 amino acids. From germline, CDR1 is MNHEY and CDR2 SMNVEV (reference sequence). With 8 bases removed from V and 4 bases from J, the gap between germline ends came to 17 bases. The CDR3 here is CASATGLGVYGYTF. DNA of the CDR3: TGTGCCAGCGCGACAGGCTTAGGGGTCTATGGCTACACCTTC.

This chain links TRBV16 with TRBJ1-4; D may be TRBD1 (5 bases). This CDR3 has 16 amino acids. Germline-derived CDR1 and CDR2 are KGHSY and FQNENV. With 0 bases removed from V and 8 bases from J, the gap between germline ends came to 16 bases. DNA for the CDR3: TGTGCCAGCAGCCAATCCCGGTCAGGGTTAGGCGAAAAACTGTTTTTT. This translates into CASSQSRSGLGEKLFF. The variable domain in full, completed from reference TRBV16 and TRBJ1-4, reads GEEVAQTPKHLVRGEGQKAKLYCAPIKGHSYVFWYQQVLKNEFKFLISFQNENVFDETGMPKERFSAKCLPNSPCSLEIQATKLEDSAVYFCASSQSRSGLGEKLFFGSGTQLSVL.

V is TRBV7-3 and J is TRBJ2-3; TRBD2 is a possible D gene (6 bases). Between the trimmed V and J ends, which lost 5 bases and 4 bases, there was a span of 13 bases. Germline V gives CDR1 SGHTA, CDR2 FQGTGA. There are 14 residues in the CDR3. The CDR3 reads CASSPLGEADTQYF. CDR3 in DNA: TGTGCCAGCAGCCCCCTGGGGGAGGCAGATACGCAGTATTTT.

The chain couples TRBV7-2 to TRBJ2-5; the match to TRBD1 covers 9 bases. V shed 5 bases, J shed 1 base, and the junction held 8 bases outside the gene matches. Germline V gene sequence: CDR1 SGHTA, CDR2 FQGNSA. The CDR3 spans 16 residues. In DNA, the CDR3 is TGTGCCAGCAGCAGAGACGGGACAGGGTCCCAAGAGACCCAGTACTTC. It codes for CASSRDGTGSQETQYF.

The CDR3 loop reads CASSSHITIKAFF. The CDR3 DNA reads as TGTGCCAGCAGTTCCCACATTACCATTAAAGCTTTCTTT. The chain uses TRBV6-5 and TRBJ1-1; D is undetermined. Germline V lookup: CDR1 MNHEY, CDR2 SVGAGI. V lost 4 bases and J lost 9, with 15 bases in between. The CDR3 consists of 13 residues.

J is TRBJ1-2 and V is TRBV6-5, with D perhaps matching TRBD1 (5 bases). The length of the CDR3 is 12 residues. Germline V gives CDR1 MNHEY, CDR2 SVGAGI. V was cut by 7 bases and J by 1 base, with 7 bases left in between. CDR3 DNA: TGTGCCAGCATAGGGGTTAACTATGGCTACACCTTC. Its protein product is CASIGVNYGYTF.

As concerns this clone: At one end, the junction sequence differs from germline, possibly due to a read error. The same CDR3 arises from other DNA sequences in this sample as well. The chain couples TRBV13 to TRBJ1-2; 7 positions agree with TRBD1. The CDR3 loop spans 14 amino acids. Per the germline V gene, CDR1 is PRHDT and CDR2 is FYEKMQ (reference sequence). Here the CDR3 reads CASSLGTANYGYTF. The CDR3 region has the DNA TGTGCCAGCAGCCTAGGGACAGCTAACTATGGCTACACCTTC.

The chain combines TRBV10-3 with TRBJ1-2; D unclear. Germline V lookup: CDR1 ENHRY, CDR2 SYGVKD. The CDR3 contains 14 residues. V lost 6 bases and J 4 bases, leaving 15 bases between the germline ends. The CDR3 region is CAISLEQRRYGYTF. CDR3 bases: TGTGCCATCAGCCTTGAACAGCGGCGCTATGGCTACACCTTC.

The gene calls are TRBV19 and TRBJ1-2, with 7 bases aligning to TRBD1. Germline lookup yields CDR1 LNHDA and CDR2 SQIVND (reference sequence). V shed 9 bases and J 4 bases; nucleotides not matched to a gene: 8. CDR3 size: 13 residues. The CDR3 DNA reads as TGTGCCAGCAAGCACCAGGGGGGCTATGGCTACACCTTC. Amino acids: CASKHQGGYGYTF.

This clone was counted only a few times. This chain joins TRBV2 and TRBJ1-2, with TRBD1 identical over 9 bases. V shed 4 bases and J 4 bases; nucleotides not matched to a gene: 1. The germline gives CDR1 SNHLY, CDR2 FYNNEI. This CDR3 comprises 13 residues. The CDR3 region has the DNA TGTGCCAGCAGTGTGGACAGGGGCTATGGCTACACCTTC. Its protein is CASSVDRGYGYTF.

The V call is TRBV5-8, the J call TRBJ2-2; D gene unclear. Germline loops: CDR1 SGHTS, CDR2 YDEGEE. V was trimmed by 0 bases and J by 0 bases, leaving 9 bases between them. This CDR3 comprises 16 residues. CDR3 in amino acids: CASSLGAIANTGELFF. Here the CDR3 DNA reads TGTGCCAGCAGCTTGGGGGCCATCGCGAACACCGGGGAGCTGTTTTTT. The full variable domain, rest sourced from reference TRBV5-8 and TRBJ2-2, is EAGVTQSPTHLIKTRGQQATLRCSPISGHTSVYWYQQALGLGLQFLLWYDEGEERNRGNFPPRFSGRQFPNYSSELNVNALELEDSALYLCASSLGAIANTGELFFGEGSRLTVL.

The chain carries TRBV6-5 and TRBJ1-1, with TRBD1 matching 9 bases. The CDR3 length is 15 residues. V gave up 6 bases and J gave up 1 base; unmatched junction bases: 6. Germline-derived CDR1 and CDR2 are MNHEY and SVGAGI. In DNA, the CDR3 is TGTGCCAGCAGCACCAACAGGGGGCCGAACACTGAAGCTTTCTTT. It translates to CASSTNRGPNTEAFF.

This rearrangement joins TRBV7-9 to TRBJ2-3; 7 positions agree with TRBD1. V was clipped by 6 bases and J by 6 bases; unmatched bases: 3. CDR1 and CDR2 (germline): SEHNR, FQNEAQ (reference sequence). The CDR3 is 12 amino acids. The chain's CDR3 is CASRKGADTQYF. The CDR3 nucleotides read TGTGCCAGCAGAAAGGGGGCGGATACGCAGTATTTT.

V is TRBV29-1 and J is TRBJ2-2, with D maybe TRBD2 (6 bases). This CDR3 has 12 residues. Germline CDR1 is SQVTM and CDR2 is ANQGSEA. Trimming shortened V by 3 bases and J by 4 bases, and 6 bases separated the two germline ends. The CDR3 region has the DNA TGCAGCGTTGAGGAGGGCACCGGGGAGCTGTTTTTT. Amino acid sequence: CSVEEGTGELFF.

The chain recombines TRBV5-1 with TRBJ1-2, with a weak D call TRBD1 (6 bases). The CDR3 sequence is 16 residues long. The V gene's germline CDR1 is SGHRS and CDR2 YFSETQ. V was clipped by 4 bases and J by 3 bases, with 19 bases between them. The CDR3 sequence is CASSQFGTPRDYGYTF. The CDR3 coding sequence is TGCGCCAGCAGCCAATTTGGGACACCACGGGACTATGGCTACACCTTC.

V and J are TRBV30 and TRBJ1-4; 7 positions match TRBD1. The ends lost 0 bases at V and 7 bases at J; junction bases unmatched: 8. This CDR3 is 15 amino acids long. Germline V gene lookup returns CDR1 GTSNPN and CDR2 SVGIG (reference sequence). Written as DNA, the CDR3 is TGTGCCTGGAGTGTACTGGGGGCAGGGGGTGAAAAACTGTTTTTT. Translating it yields CAWSVLGAGGEKLFF.

The V and J genes are TRBV2 and TRBJ2-7; TRBD1 agrees at 10 bases. CDR1 and CDR2 from the germline V gene are SNHLY and FYNNEI. The CDR3 is made up of 13 amino acids. Unmatched junction bases numbered 7, after V lost 8 bases and J lost 6 bases. The CDR3 here is CASVRDRGVEQYF. The CDR3 DNA is TGTGCCAGCGTCCGGGACAGGGGCGTCGAGCAGTACTTC.